This TCR beta chain emerged from a study of T cell changes during pregnancy in multiple sclerosis. V gave up 0 bases and J gave up 5 bases; unmatched junction bases: 8. Germline loops: CDR1 SGDLS, CDR2 YYNGEE. The CDR3 runs 15 residues. Sequencing used immunoSEQ multiplex PCR; TCRdb keeps in-frame clones, though not all of them. The sample carries around 110,000 clones, 91% recorded once. The clonotype was recovered from a female donor with multiple sclerosis, enrolled in a pregnancy study. The source was peripheral blood, collected before pregnancy. The chain combines TRBV9 with TRBJ2-7; TRBD2 matches at 7 bases. The CDR3 loop is CASSVAASAGDEQYF. The DNA of the CDR3 is TGTGCCAGCAGCGTAGCTGCCTCTGCGGGGGACGAGCAGTACTTC.